A single sample gave rise to the 30 T cell receptor beta chains below, sequenced in a study of cytomegalovirus exposure and HLA in healthy donors. PCR amplification relied on 60 Vbeta primers (plus 13 Jbeta primers). Produced via immunoSEQ multiplex PCR; TCRdb's table is partial and in-frame only. The table records roughly 92,000 clones, about 80% of them present only once. Sequencing was carried out using PBMCs. These receptors all come from a woman aged 50 to 65 in good health and CMV-seropositive.

The chain links TRBV7-2 to TRBJ1-3; TRBD1 matches at 7 bases. Germline V gene sequence: CDR1 SGHTA, CDR2 FQGNSA. This CDR3 contains 14 residues. V lost 6 bases and J lost 3; bases outside the gene matches: 5. CDR3 sequence (DNA): TGTGCCAGCAGTCCTACAGGGGATGGAAACACCATATATTTT. It is translated as CASSPTGDGNTIYF.

The gene calls are TRBV18 and TRBJ2-3, with 7 bases identical to TRBD1. V dropped 6 bases and J dropped 6; count of bases not matched to a gene: 9. Germline V gene data show CDR1 as KGHSH and CDR2 as LQKENI. The length of the CDR3 is 14 residues. DNA for the CDR3: TGTGCCAGCTCTACGACAGGGCTCGGGGATACGCAGTATTTT. Encoded protein: CASSTTGLGDTQYF.

This clone appeared a few times. The rearrangement links TRBV29-1 to TRBJ2-7, with 14 nucleotides matching TRBD2. CDR3 length: 14 residues. The germline V gene has CDR1 SQVTM and CDR2 ANQGSEA. V lost 4 bases and J lost 4; bases outside the gene matches: 3. CDR3 sequence reads: CSVAGTSGSYEQYV. The CDR3 DNA reads TGCAGCGTTGCCGGGACTAGCGGGAGTTACGAGCAGTACGTC.

The chain recombines TRBV4-1 with TRBJ1-2, with 12 bases identical to TRBD1. This CDR3 is built from 14 residues. Germline values: CDR1 MGHRA, CDR2 YSYEKL. V dropped 5 bases and J dropped 6; count of bases not matched to a gene: 4. Written as DNA, the CDR3 is TGCGCCAGCAGCTCCGGGACAGGGGGCAATGGCTACACCTTC. Protein: CASSSGTGGNGYTF.

The rearrangement uses TRBV11-3 and TRBJ1-1; 10 nucleotides match TRBD1. This CDR3 has 13 amino acids. The J segment lost 11 bases and the V segment lost 3 bases, leaving 6 bases of the junction unmatched. Per germline, CDR1 SGHNT and CDR2 YENEEA. As DNA, the CDR3 is TGTGCCAGCAGCTTTCCGGGACAGGGGTACGCTTTCTTT. It specifies CASSFPGQGYAFF.

The chain employs TRBV7-3 and TRBJ1-5; possibly TRBD1 for D (6 bases). The CDR3 is made up of 13 amino acids. Per the germline V gene, CDR1 is SGHTA and CDR2 is FQGTGA. V was clipped by 2 bases and J by 5 bases, with 7 bases between them. The CDR3: CASSLEGDQPQHF. In nucleotides, the CDR3 is TGTGCCAGCAGCTTAGAGGGGGATCAGCCCCAGCATTTT.

To note about this clone: This sample also contains other DNA sequences that code for the same CDR3. The J gene is TRBJ2-7, the V gene TRBV6-1, with 10 nucleotides matching TRBD1. This CDR3 comprises 16 residues. Per the germline V gene, CDR1 is MNHNS and CDR2 is SASEGT. With 1 base clipped from V and 7 bases from J, the junction kept 10 bases outside the gene matches. The CDR3 region has the DNA TGTGCCAGCAGTGAAGTCCCGGGACAGGGGATTGGGGAGCAGTACGTC. Its protein is CASSEVPGQGIGEQYV.

V is TRBV9 and J is TRBJ1-2, with no clear D. The V gene lost 4 bases and the J gene lost 3 bases, with 16 bases spanning the gap. The CDR3 is 15 residues long. Germline V CDR1 and CDR2: SGDLS, YYNGEE. Here the CDR3 reads CASSPRGGPYYGYTF. CDR3 nucleotide sequence: TGTGCCAGCAGCCCCCGGGGAGGACCTTACTATGGCTACACCTTC.

The rearrangement uses TRBV18 and TRBJ1-1; D is unresolved. This CDR3 is 14 amino acids long. CDR1 is KGHSH and CDR2 is LQKENI in the germline V gene. Trimming pared 2 bases from V and 7 bases from J, leaving 14 bases between. The DNA of the CDR3 is TGTGCCAGCTCACCAGAGGGTCAGGCGGTTGAAGCTTTCTTT. This encodes CASSPEGQAVEAFF.

This chain connects TRBV9 to TRBJ2-7; the D is unclear. V dropped 0 bases and J dropped 5 bases, with 12 bases sitting between them. This CDR3 has 14 amino acids. Germline assignment: CDR1 SGDLS and CDR2 YYNGEE. The CDR3 protein is CASSVDTALDEQYF. CDR3 DNA: TGTGCCAGCAGCGTAGATACAGCCCTGGACGAGCAGTACTTC.

The DNA for the CDR3 is TGTGCCAGCAGCTTAGGACAGGGGACTGAAGCTTTCTTT. Its translation: CASSLGQGTEAFF. The chain carries TRBV11-2 and TRBJ1-1, with 8 bases fitting TRBD1. V was pared by 1 base and J by 5 bases, with 0 bases of the junction left unmatched. The germline V gene encodes CDR1 SGHAT and CDR2 FQNNGV. This CDR3 spans 13 amino acids.

The chain combines TRBV7-3 with TRBJ2-2; tentative D call: TRBD1 (5 bases). Per the germline V gene, CDR1 is SGHTA and CDR2 is FQGTGA. Deletions cut 4 bases from V and 6 bases from J, with 9 bases between. The CDR3 consists of 13 residues. CDR3 in amino acids: CASSSGWSGELFF. The CDR3 DNA is TGTGCCAGCAGCTCAGGGTGGTCCGGGGAGCTGTTTTTT.

V gene TRBV23-1 combines with J gene TRBJ2-7, with D possibly matching TRBD1 (6 bases). TRBV23-1 is annotated as an ORF whose role is uncertain. This CDR3 has 14 residues. Here the CDR3 reads CASSRTALRKLWDV. CDR3 in DNA: TGCGCCAGCAGTCGGACAGCCTTGAGGAAGCTCTGGGACGTC.

In regard to this clone: The junction departs from the called germline gene at one end, perhaps through a read error. The chain's CDR3 is CASSLAQRGMTGTQYF. The DNA of the CDR3 is TGTGCCAGCAGCTTGGCGCAGCGGGGGATGACAGGTACGCAGTATTTT. The rearrangement uses TRBV5-4 and TRBJ2-3; 8 nucleotides match TRBD2. Germline CDR1 and CDR2: SGHNT and YYREEE (reference sequence). The CDR3 has 16 amino acids.

The rearrangement joins TRBV5-1 to TRBJ2-1, with TRBD1 matching over 7 bases. Losses at the gene ends were 3 bases for V and 9 bases for J; bases not matched to a gene: 12. CDR3 length: 15 amino acids. Germline V gene sequence: CDR1 SGHRS, CDR2 YFSETQ. Here the CDR3 reads CASSWTGTAVSEQFF. In DNA, the CDR3 is TGCGCCAGCAGCTGGACCGGGACAGCCGTCAGTGAGCAGTTCTTC.

The chain uses TRBV5-1 and TRBJ1-1; D call uncertain. Germline V lookup: CDR1 SGHRS, CDR2 YFSETQ. Trimming shortened V by 1 base and J by 1 base, and 5 bases separated the two germline ends. The CDR3 has 13 residues. CDR3 DNA: TGCGCCAGCAGCTTGAGCACGAACACTGAAGCTTTCTTT. Residues: CASSLSTNTEAFF. Supplemented by reference TRBV5-1 and TRBJ1-1, the full variable domain reads KAGVTQTPRYLIKTRGQQVTLSCSPISGHRSVSWYQQTPGQGLQFLFEYFSETQRNKGNFPGRFSGRQFSNSRSEMNVSTLELGDSALYLCASSLSTNTEAFFGQGTRLTVV.

This CDR3 reads CASSRGGDRTDTQYF. CDR3 DNA: TGTGCCAGCAGCCGGGGGGGGGATAGGACAGATACGCAGTATTTT. This chain joins TRBV4-2 and TRBJ2-3; 7 nucleotides agree with TRBD2. The J segment lost 3 bases and the V segment lost 4 bases, leaving 7 bases of the junction unmatched. Germline loops: CDR1 LGHNA, CDR2 YNFKEQ. The CDR3 runs to 15 residues.

The gene calls are TRBV19 and TRBJ1-1; TRBD1 matches at 7 bases. After removal of 4 bases from V and 4 bases from J, the junction contained 3 bases not matched to a gene. CDR1 and CDR2 from the germline V gene are LNHDA and SQIVND (reference sequence). There are 13 residues in the CDR3. This chain's CDR3 is CASSRDRVTEAFF. CDR3 coding DNA: TGTGCCAGTAGTAGAGACAGGGTCACTGAAGCTTTCTTT.

The genes are TRBV11-3 and TRBJ2-5, with 8 bases fitting TRBD2. The CDR3 length is 15 residues. CDR1 SGHNT and CDR2 YENEEA come from the germline V gene. The junction had 12 bases not matched to a gene; V was cut back by 8 bases and J by 4 bases. The CDR3 region has the DNA TGTGCCAGCGGGGACGGCGGGAGGTTGGGAGAGACCCAGTACTTC. It encodes CASGDGGRLGETQYF. Using reference TRBV11-3 and TRBJ2-5 for the parts outside the CDR3, the full variable domain is EAGVVQSPRYKIIEKKQPVAFWCNPISGHNTLYWYLQNLGQGPELLIRYENEEAVDDSQLPKDRFSAERLKGVDSTLKIQPAELGDSAVYLCASGDGGRLGETQYFGPGTRLLVL.

V is TRBV11-1 and J is TRBJ2-7; possibly TRBD1 for D (5 bases). CDR3 size: 13 residues. Germline CDR1 SGHAT, CDR2 FQDESV (reference sequence). The V and J ends lost 5 bases and 1 base respectively, with 9 bases between them. CDR3 nucleotides: TGTGCCAGCAGCCAGGGCTTTTCCTACGAGCAGTACTTC. Its translation: CASSQGFSYEQYF.

The chain couples TRBV6-4 to TRBJ2-1, with 7 nucleotides matching TRBD2. Germline lookup yields CDR1 MRHNA and CDR2 SNTAGT. The ends lost 0 bases at V and 3 bases at J; junction bases unmatched: 5. The CDR3 spans 16 residues. The CDR3 nucleotides read TGTGCCAGCAGTGACTCGCCCCGGGGGGACTACAATGAGCAGTTCTTC. Amino acids: CASSDSPRGDYNEQFF.

The CDR3 is CASSQDSINTEAFF. DNA for the CDR3: TGCGCCAGCAGCCAGGACAGTATCAACACTGAAGCTTTCTTT. The chain is built from TRBV5-1 and TRBJ1-1, with D possibly matching TRBD1 (6 bases). CDR1 and CDR2 (germline): SGHRS, YFSETQ. V was cut by 4 bases and J by 2 bases, with 12 bases left in between. The CDR3 runs to 14 residues.

The chain combines TRBV6-4 with TRBJ2-2; TRBD1 might be the D (5 bases). Trimming removed 3 bases from V and 6 bases from J, with 5 bases in between. The germline CDR1 and CDR2 sequences are MRHNA and SNTAGT. The CDR3 has 12 amino acids. The DNA for the CDR3 is TGTGCCAGCAGTGAAGGGGCCGGGGAGCTGTTTTTT. Translated: CASSEGAGELFF.

The V and J genes are TRBV7-9 and TRBJ2-1; D not resolved. The germline V gene encodes CDR1 SEHNR and CDR2 FQNEAQ (reference sequence). With 6 bases removed from V and 3 bases from J, the gap between germline ends came to 9 bases. The CDR3 sequence is 13 residues long. CDR3 in amino acids: CASSHYLYNEQFF. As DNA, the CDR3 is TGTGCCAGCAGTCACTATCTCTACAATGAGCAGTTCTTC.

This sequence joins TRBV7-2 and TRBJ1-5; tentatively, D is TRBD1 (5 bases). CDR3 length: 16 amino acids. Deletions cut 5 bases from V and 3 bases from J, with 17 bases between. Germline V gene sequence: CDR1 SGHTA, CDR2 FQGNSA. For the CDR3, the DNA is TGTGCCAGCAGCAGAGACGCCGGGGGGAACAATCAGCCCCAGCATTTT. This codes for CASSRDAGGNNQPQHF.

The chain links TRBV30 to TRBJ2-3, with D maybe TRBD1 (5 bases). This CDR3 is 12 amino acids long. Germline CDR1 reads GTSNPN; CDR2 reads SVGIG (reference sequence). Between the trimmed V and J ends, which lost 5 bases and 2 bases, there was a span of 8 bases. Here the CDR3 DNA reads TGTGCCTGGGGCAGGGTCACAGATACGCAGTATTTT. It specifies CAWGRVTDTQYF.

V is TRBV18 and J is TRBJ2-3, with 11 bases fitting TRBD2. CDR1 is KGHSH and CDR2 is LQKENI in the germline V gene. The CDR3 spans 16 residues. The J segment lost 2 bases and the V segment lost 3 bases, leaving 4 bases of the junction unmatched. The DNA for the CDR3 is TGTGCCAGCTCACCGGGTAGCGGGAGGGCCACAGATACGCAGTATTTT. This translates into CASSPGSGRATDTQYF.

The chain links TRBV6-1 to TRBJ2-5; the match to TRBD1 covers 10 bases. Germline V CDR1 and CDR2: MNHNS, SASEGT. With 8 bases clipped from V and 2 bases from J, the junction kept 8 bases outside the gene matches. The CDR3 covers 15 residues. For the CDR3, the DNA is TGTGCCAGCTACAGACAGGGGGCTTGGCAAGAGACCCAGTACTTC. Amino acids: CASYRQGAWQETQYF.

This chain uses TRBV5-1 with TRBJ2-3; no reliable D call. Trimming took off 0 bases at V and 0 bases at J, with 5 bases between the two ends. This CDR3 is 14 amino acids long. The germline gives CDR1 SGHRS, CDR2 YFSETQ. CDR3 in DNA: TGCGCCAGCAGCTTGGGCACTAGCACAGATACGCAGTATTTT. Translated: CASSLGTSTDTQYF.

This chain connects TRBV4-2 to TRBJ2-3; D call uncertain. Trimming stripped 3 bases from V and 2 bases from J, with 6 bases between. The CDR3 is 13 amino acids. Germline V gene data show CDR1 as LGHNA and CDR2 as YNFKEQ. The CDR3: CASSQANTDTQYF. CDR3 nucleotides: TGTGCCAGCAGCCAGGCCAACACAGATACGCAGTATTTT.